The clone carrying this T cell receptor (beta chain) was seen a handful of times. Its matching antigen is unknown. The method was immunoSEQ multiplex PCR; TCRdb's version includes in-frame clones alone and lacks a portion of them. Among over 150,000 clones listed, roughly 86% were seen once. This record belongs to a study of cytomegalovirus exposure and HLA in healthy donors. Study-wide results and caveats: Rare TCR sequences predominated, though certain public TCRs were found in many donors. The authors enumerated under 200 TCR beta chains as linked to cytomegalovirus. That first-cohort TCR clusters tended to co-occur in the 90 to 150 validation repertoires was found in a later analysis.

The clonotype originates from a man between 18 and 35 years old in good health and CMV-seropositive. The sequenced material came from PBMCs.

CDR3 nucleotides: TGTGCCAGCAGCTCGACTAGCGGGAACACCGGGGAGCTGTTTTTT. Its translation: CASSSTSGNTGELFF. The J gene is TRBJ2-2, the V gene TRBV11-3; 9 bases are shared with TRBD2. The V and J ends lost 4 bases and 1 base, in that order; junction bases with no gene match: 1. CDR1 and CDR2 from the germline V gene are SGHNT and YENEEA. The CDR3 is made up of 15 amino acids.